The rows below give T cell receptor beta chains drawn from one sample of a study of regulatory T cells in long-lasting Graves disease. From the multiplex PCR reads, TCRdb called clonotypes with MiXCR, one entry per CDR3 protein. The profile covers around 500,000 distinct CDR3 sequences, with less than 25% appearing a single time and 7.8% taken by the ten largest. The specimen comprised peripheral blood mononuclear cells (PBMCs), sampled when the disease was refractory, from a patient treated with antithyroid drugs. These receptor sequences come from a female donor with Graves disease. Each CDR3 is given with its conserved first and last residue.

CASKMQADFYTF	TRBV28	TRBJ1-2
CASRSGHQETQYF	TRBV2	TRBJ2-5
CASSPGSEPYEQYF	TRBV18	TRBJ2-7
CAWSAGTQETQYF	TRBV30	TRBJ2-5
CASRGTGVDEQYF	TRBV6-1	TRBJ2-7
CASSLFGDGYTF	TRBV27	TRBJ1-2
CASSEGAPMYQETQYF	TRBV6-1	TRBJ2-5
CASLPSVNGYTF	TRBV12-3/TRBV12-4	TRBJ1-2
CASSPPGGANVLTF	TRBV27	TRBJ2-6
CASSLGGLGETQYF	TRBV12-3/TRBV12-4	TRBJ2-5
CASRLSIETGGSPLHF	TRBV6-7	TRBJ1-6
CASRRDRNEKLFF	TRBV5-1	TRBJ1-4
CASRAGTSGRTYEQYF	TRBV12-3/TRBV12-4	TRBJ2-7